The 32 T cell receptor beta chains below were found in one sample sequenced in a study of CD8 T cell repertoires and HIV-1 epitope variants. Clones were sequenced by immunoSEQ multiplex PCR, and TCRdb holds only the in-frame ones, with some missing. The sample includes 3,000 or so clones, approximately 69% of them seen just once. For these receptors, no antigen is known. Sequences were obtained from cultured CD8+ T cells derived from PBMCs. These receptors all come from a male donor with HIV.

This clone has a single count. The chain joins TRBV19 to TRBJ2-1; no clear D gene. The germline V and J ends were trimmed by 3 bases and 6 bases, with 3 bases remaining between them. The CDR3 extends over 11 amino acids. CDR1 is LNHDA and CDR2 is SQIVND in the germline V gene (reference sequence). Written as DNA, the CDR3 is TGTGCCAGTAGTATGGGCAATGAGCAGTTCTTC. It is translated as CASSMGNEQFF. The full variable domain, completed using reference TRBV19 and TRBJ2-1, is DGGITQSPKYLFRKEGQNVTLSCEQNLNHDAMYWYRQDPGQGLRLIYYSQIVNDFQKGDIAEGYSVSREKKESFPLTVTSAQKNPTAFYLCASSMGNEQFFGPGTRLTVL.

V usage is TRBV2 and J usage is TRBJ2-1; D call uncertain. Germline-derived CDR1 and CDR2 are SNHLY and FYNNEI. The CDR3 covers 12 residues. The V end was cut by 4 bases, the J end by 10 bases, with 11 bases between. The CDR3 protein is CASSGLVSEQFF. The CDR3 bases are TGTGCCAGCAGTGGGTTGGTTTCAGAGCAGTTCTTC.

This clone was seen just once. This chain connects TRBV21-1 to TRBJ1-5. TRBV21-1 is termed a pseudogene. The CDR3 length is 16 residues. The CDR3 sequence: CASSSRLHWHHQPQHF. As DNA, the CDR3 is TGTGCCAGCAGTTCTAGGCTACATTGGCATCATCAGCCCCAGCATTTT.

This clone has more than one count but fewer than ten. The chain is built from TRBV5-6 and TRBJ1-2, with 7 bases fitting TRBD1. The germline CDR1 and CDR2 sequences are SGHDT and YYEEEE. There are 14 residues in the CDR3. V lost 1 base to trimming and J lost 2 bases; unmatched junction nucleotides: 2. The CDR3: CASSLNRGNYGYTF. CDR3 DNA: TGTGCCAGCAGCTTGAACAGGGGAAACTATGGCTACACCTTC.

The J gene is TRBJ2-7, the V gene TRBV5-4; D is perhaps TRBD1 (7 bases). The germline gives CDR1 SGHNT, CDR2 YYREEE (reference sequence). The CDR3 length is 13 residues. V dropped 2 bases and J dropped 6 bases, with 12 bases sitting between them. The CDR3 protein is CASSFQGGSEQYF. As DNA, the CDR3 is TGTGCCAGCAGCTTCCAGGGGGGATCCGAGCAGTACTTC.

The chain links TRBV19 to TRBJ1-2, with 9 bases identical to TRBD1. The V and J ends lost 5 bases and 6 bases, in that order; junction bases with no gene match: 7. CDR1 is LNHDA and CDR2 is SQIVND in the germline V gene (reference sequence). The length of the CDR3 is 14 residues. The CDR3 here is CASSEGQGMDGYTF. The CDR3 DNA reads TGTGCCAGTAGTGAGGGACAGGGAATGGATGGCTACACCTTC.

The genes are TRBV9 and TRBJ1-4; TRBD1 might be the D (5 bases). The CDR3 is 16 amino acids. The germline CDR1 and CDR2 sequences are SGDLS and YYNGEE. Trimming stripped 0 bases from V and 2 bases from J, with 11 bases between. CDR3 protein: CASSVGGGRTNEKLFF. CDR3 in DNA: TGTGCCAGCAGCGTAGGGGGGGGAAGGACTAATGAAAAACTGTTTTTT.

This clone turned up a few times. The chain joins TRBV28 to TRBJ1-5; D is undetermined. Germline CDR1 reads MDHEN; CDR2 reads SYDVKM. This CDR3 is built from 12 residues. Trimming took off 7 bases at V and 4 bases at J, with 8 bases between the two ends. The CDR3 reads CASNELNQPQHF. The CDR3 coding sequence is TGTGCCAGCAACGAACTGAATCAGCCCCAGCATTTT.

The chain links TRBV5-5 to TRBJ2-7; no reliable D call. This CDR3 is 15 amino acids long. Germline V gene sequence: CDR1 SGHKS, CDR2 YYEKEE (reference sequence). V shed 0 bases and J shed 3 bases, with 13 bases lying between them. CDR3 loop: CASSLELILGYEQYF. Here the CDR3 DNA reads TGTGCCAGCAGCTTGGAATTGATACTTGGCTACGAGCAGTACTTC.

This chain links TRBV28 with TRBJ1-5; D remains unclear. The CDR3 has 12 amino acids. V lost 8 bases and J lost 1, with 6 bases in between. The germline CDR1 and CDR2 sequences are MDHEN and SYDVKM. The CDR3 reads CASEISNQPQHF. The CDR3 nucleotides read TGTGCCAGCGAGATAAGCAATCAGCCCCAGCATTTT.

This rearrangement joins TRBV6-5 to TRBJ2-7; TRBD1 aligns across 7 bases. Germline values: CDR1 MNHEY, CDR2 SVGAGI. The CDR3 spans 15 residues. V was pared by 6 bases and J by 2 bases, with 10 bases of the junction left unmatched. This chain's CDR3 is CASSLTGSFTYEQYF. CDR3 sequence (DNA): TGTGCCAGCAGCCTGACAGGGTCATTTACCTACGAGCAGTACTTC.

The gene calls are TRBV19 and TRBJ1-5; TRBD1 matches 10 bases. The CDR3 contains 16 residues. Germline CDR1 is LNHDA and CDR2 is SQIVND (reference sequence). The V gene end was trimmed by 9 bases and the J gene end by 0 bases; junction bases not matched to a gene: 8. CDR3 amino acids: CARTGTGALSNQPQHF. DNA for the CDR3: TGTGCCAGAACCGGGACAGGGGCCCTTAGCAATCAGCCCCAGCATTTT.

The genes are TRBV7-9 and TRBJ1-6, with 8 positions matching TRBD1. Germline-derived CDR1 and CDR2 are SEHNR and FQNEAQ (reference sequence). V was clipped by 3 bases and J by 2 bases; unmatched bases: 3. The CDR3 is 16 amino acids. The CDR3 region is CASSLDRVAYNSPLHF. The CDR3 DNA reads as TGTGCCAGCAGCTTGGACAGGGTAGCCTATAATTCACCCCTCCACTTT.

Comments on this clone: The sample carries other DNA sequences with the same CDR3. V is TRBV5-6 and J is TRBJ2-5, with D perhaps TRBD1 or TRBD2 (5 bases each). The germline gives CDR1 SGHDT, CDR2 YYEEEE. Trimming took off 4 bases at V and 2 bases at J, with 9 bases between the two ends. The CDR3 runs 13 residues. The CDR3 sequence: CASSLGAQETQYF. Written as DNA, the CDR3 is TGTGCCAGCAGCCTCGGGGCGCAAGAGACCCAGTACTTC.

The V and J genes are TRBV7-8 and TRBJ2-5; 8 nucleotides match TRBD2. Unmatched junction bases numbered 24, after V lost 2 bases and J lost 7 bases. The V gene's germline CDR1 is SGHVS and CDR2 FQNEAQ. This CDR3 spans 20 amino acids. The CDR3 protein is CASSLTRGEISGSPFGTQYF. The CDR3 DNA follows: TGTGCCAGCAGCTTAACGCGGGGGGAAATAAGCGGGAGTCCCTTCGGGACCCAGTACTTC.

This clone turned up a few times. V usage is TRBV9 and J usage is TRBJ1-1; D may be TRBD1 (6 bases). CDR1 is SGDLS and CDR2 is YYNGEE in the germline V gene. V was trimmed by 7 bases and J by 5 bases, leaving 9 bases between them. CDR3 length: 11 residues. CDR3 protein: CASRRGTEAFF. DNA of the CDR3: TGTGCCAGCCGGAGGGGGACTGAAGCTTTCTTT. The variable domain in full, with the rest retrieved from reference TRBV9 and TRBJ1-1, is DSGVTQTPKHLITATGQRVTLRCSPRSGDLSVYWYQQSLDQGLQFLIQYYNGEERAKGNILERFSAQQFPDLHSELNLSSLELGDSALYFCASRRGTEAFFGQGTRLTVV.

This clone was seen only a few times. The CDR3 reads CASSMGRGLETEAFF. CDR3 nucleotides: TGTGCCAGTAGTATGGGAAGGGGGCTGGAGACTGAAGCTTTCTTT. This chain uses TRBV19 with TRBJ1-1, with TRBD1 identical over 7 bases. This CDR3 is 15 amino acids long. Unmatched junction bases numbered 9, after V lost 3 bases and J lost 5 bases. Germline V gives CDR1 LNHDA, CDR2 SQIVND (reference sequence).

The chain is built from TRBV5-6 and TRBJ2-7, with D perhaps matching TRBD2 (5 bases). The CDR3 spans 15 residues. Looked up from germline, CDR1 is SGHDT and CDR2 is YYEEEE. Trimming took 0 bases from V and 6 from J, leaving 16 bases between them. CDR3 coding DNA: TGTGCCAGCAGCTTGGGGACTTCGTCGGGGTCCGAGCAGTACTTC. Translation gives CASSLGTSSGSEQYF.

The J gene is TRBJ2-7, the V gene TRBV13; D possibly corresponds to TRBD1 (7 bases). Germline V gene sequence: CDR1 PRHDT, CDR2 FYEKMQ (reference sequence). V was trimmed by 6 bases and J by 6 bases, leaving 12 bases between them. The CDR3 extends over 12 amino acids. The CDR3 region is CASREGASEQYF. CDR3 DNA: TGTGCCAGCAGGGAGGGGGCGTCCGAGCAGTACTTC.

This clone is a singleton in its sample. The V call is TRBV27, the J call TRBJ2-7; no clear D. Germline-derived CDR1 and CDR2 are MNHEY and SMNVEV (reference sequence). The CDR3 sequence is 11 residues long. V was shortened by 8 bases and J by 4 bases, with 9 bases between the two germline ends. As DNA, the CDR3 is TGTGCCAGCGGGCGAGAATACGAGCAGTACTTC. Protein: CASGREYEQYF.

A few counts support this clone. The CDR3 is CASSLWGPTDTQYF. Written as DNA, the CDR3 is TGTGCCAGCAGCTTATGGGGACCCACAGATACGCAGTATTTT. The chain joins TRBV5-5 to TRBJ2-3, with D perhaps TRBD1 or TRBD2 (5 bases each). Trimming left V 2 bases short and J 2 bases short, with 9 bases between. CDR1 is SGHKS and CDR2 is YYEKEE in the germline V gene (reference sequence). The CDR3 runs to 14 residues.

The rearrangement joins TRBV9 to TRBJ2-1; D not resolved. Between the trimmed V and J ends, which lost 0 bases and 0 bases, there was a span of 10 bases. The CDR3 totals 16 residues. In germline, CDR1 is SGDLS, CDR2 YYNGEE. The CDR3 region is CASSVEAGSSYNEQFF. The CDR3 nucleotides read TGTGCCAGCAGCGTAGAAGCCGGTAGCTCCTACAATGAGCAGTTCTTC.

V gene TRBV27 combines with J gene TRBJ2-7, with 10 bases identical to TRBD1. The germline gives CDR1 MNHEY, CDR2 SMNVEV (reference sequence). The J segment lost 2 bases and the V segment lost 4 bases, leaving 2 bases of the junction unmatched. This CDR3 region has 14 residues. CDR3 nucleotide sequence: TGTGCCAGCAGTTGGGGACAGGGGACCTACGAGCAGTACTTC. Translation: CASSWGQGTYEQYF.

The chain employs TRBV28 and TRBJ2-5; the D is unclear. The CDR3 extends over 14 amino acids. V was trimmed by 8 bases and J by 0 bases, leaving 13 bases between them. Germline values: CDR1 MDHEN, CDR2 SYDVKM. The CDR3 sequence: CASPSDAYQETQYF. The DNA for the CDR3 is TGTGCCAGCCCATCCGATGCGTACCAAGAGACCCAGTACTTC.

This rearrangement joins TRBV14 to TRBJ2-1; D is ambiguous. V lost 0 bases and J lost 2, with 8 bases in between. Germline CDR1 and CDR2: SGHDN and FVKESK. The CDR3 runs 15 residues. CDR3 sequence reads: CASSQDRKPYNEQFF. In DNA form, the CDR3 reads TGTGCCAGCAGCCAAGATCGGAAGCCCTACAATGAGCAGTTCTTC.

This chain links TRBV6-5 with TRBJ1-4, with D hard to call. Germline V gives CDR1 MNHEY, CDR2 SVGAGI. The CDR3 contains 14 residues. The germline V and J ends were trimmed by 6 bases and 6 bases, with 14 bases remaining between them. The CDR3 bases are TGTGCCAGCAGCTCCTTATCGAGCGATGAAAAACTGTTTTTT. Translating gives CASSSLSSDEKLFF.

The chain employs TRBV9 and TRBJ2-7; 11 bases are shared with TRBD2. Germline V gene lookup returns CDR1 SGDLS and CDR2 YYNGEE. With V trimmed by 2 bases and J by 2 bases, 3 bases remained unmatched. The CDR3 has 15 amino acids. The CDR3 DNA reads TGTGCCAGCAGCGTTGGGACTAGCGGTACCTACGAGCAGTACTTC. It encodes CASSVGTSGTYEQYF. The entire variable domain, with the rest obtained from reference TRBV9 and TRBJ2-7, is as follows: DSGVTQTPKHLITATGQRVTLRCSPRSGDLSVYWYQQSLDQGLQFLIQYYNGEERAKGNILERFSAQQFPDLHSELNLSSLELGDSALYFCASSVGTSGTYEQYFGPGTRLTVT.

The CDR3 is CASSFISSGSNEQFF. The CDR3 region has the DNA TGTGCCAGCAGCTTCATTTCCAGCGGGAGCAATGAGCAGTTCTTC. This chain connects TRBV13 to TRBJ2-1; TRBD2 agrees at 8 bases. The CDR3 consists of 15 residues. Germline loops: CDR1 PRHDT, CDR2 FYEKMQ (reference sequence). The V and J ends lost 3 bases and 6 bases, in that order; junction bases with no gene match: 7.

The chain combines TRBV7-9 with TRBJ2-2; 15 bases are shared with TRBD2. J lost 7 bases, V lost 6 bases, and 3 bases had no gene match. CDR1 is SEHNR, CDR2 FQNEAQ, per germline (reference sequence). The CDR3 is 15 amino acids. The CDR3 reads CASRPGLAGGGELFF. The CDR3, as DNA: TGTGCCAGCAGACCGGGACTAGCGGGAGGCGGGGAGCTGTTTTTT.

This clone was counted only a few times. This chain links TRBV2 with TRBJ1-1; unclear D gene. The CDR3 is made up of 11 amino acids. The V gene lost 7 bases and the J gene lost 13 bases, with 16 bases spanning the gap. Germline lookup yields CDR1 SNHLY and CDR2 FYNNEI. Written as DNA, the CDR3 is TGTGCCAGCAACCCGGGAATTCGCGATTTCTTT. Protein: CASNPGIRDFF.

The chain links TRBV5-6 to TRBJ1-1; D not certain. CDR1 and CDR2 (germline): SGHDT, YYEEEE. V gave up 1 base and J gave up 4 bases, with 2 bases separating them. This CDR3 spans 11 amino acids. The CDR3 nucleotides are TGTGCCAGCAGCTTGAGCACTGAAGCTTTCTTT. This codes for CASSLSTEAFF.

The chain links TRBV4-3 to TRBJ2-6; no firm D call. V shed 0 bases and J shed 2 bases, with 8 bases lying between them. This CDR3 is built from 16 residues. Germline-derived CDR1 and CDR2 are LGHNA and YSLEER. CDR3 sequence: CASSQDRVTGANVLTF. CDR3 nucleotide sequence: TGCGCCAGCAGCCAAGATAGGGTAACTGGGGCCAACGTCCTGACTTTC.